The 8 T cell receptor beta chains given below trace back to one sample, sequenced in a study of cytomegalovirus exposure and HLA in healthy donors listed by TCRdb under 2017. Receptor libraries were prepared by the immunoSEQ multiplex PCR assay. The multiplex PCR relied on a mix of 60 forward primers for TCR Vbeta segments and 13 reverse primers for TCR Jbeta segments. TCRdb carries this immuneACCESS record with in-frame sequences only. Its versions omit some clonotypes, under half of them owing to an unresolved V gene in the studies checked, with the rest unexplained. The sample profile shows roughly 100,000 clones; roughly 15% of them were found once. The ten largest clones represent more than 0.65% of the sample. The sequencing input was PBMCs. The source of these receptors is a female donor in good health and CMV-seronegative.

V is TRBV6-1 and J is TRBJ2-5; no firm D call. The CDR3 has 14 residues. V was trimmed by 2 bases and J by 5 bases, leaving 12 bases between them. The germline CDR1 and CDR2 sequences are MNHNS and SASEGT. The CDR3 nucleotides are TGTGCCAGCAGTGAACTCTCGTTTCGGGAGACCCAGTACTTC. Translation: CASSELSFRETQYF.

The CDR3 DNA reads TGTGCCTTAAATCAGCCGACAGGGCCCGGCTACACCTTC. This encodes CALNQPTGPGYTF. V usage is TRBV30 and J usage is TRBJ1-2, with TRBD1 matching over 7 bases. Germline V lookup: CDR1 GTSNPN, CDR2 SVGIG (reference sequence). This CDR3 is 13 amino acids long. The trim removed 7 bases at V and 8 bases at J, leaving 13 bases unmatched.

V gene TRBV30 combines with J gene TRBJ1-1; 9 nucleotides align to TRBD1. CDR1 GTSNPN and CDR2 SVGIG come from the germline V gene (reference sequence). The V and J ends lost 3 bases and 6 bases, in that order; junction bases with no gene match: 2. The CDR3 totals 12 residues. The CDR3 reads CAWRGTGSEAFF. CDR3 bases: TGTGCCTGGAGGGGGACAGGGTCTGAAGCTTTCTTT. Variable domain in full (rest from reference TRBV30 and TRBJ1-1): SQTIHQWPATLVQPVGSPLSLECTVEGTSNPNLYWYRQAAGRGLQLLFYSVGIGQISSEVPQNLSASRPQDRQFILSSKKLLLSDSGFYLCAWRGTGSEAFFGQGTRLTVV.

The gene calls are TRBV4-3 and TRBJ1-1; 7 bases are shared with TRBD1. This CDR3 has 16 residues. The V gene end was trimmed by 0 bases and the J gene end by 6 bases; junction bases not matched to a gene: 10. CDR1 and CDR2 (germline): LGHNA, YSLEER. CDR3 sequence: CASSQDAQGWIAEAFF. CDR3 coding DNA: TGCGCCAGCAGCCAAGATGCACAGGGGTGGATCGCTGAAGCTTTCTTT.

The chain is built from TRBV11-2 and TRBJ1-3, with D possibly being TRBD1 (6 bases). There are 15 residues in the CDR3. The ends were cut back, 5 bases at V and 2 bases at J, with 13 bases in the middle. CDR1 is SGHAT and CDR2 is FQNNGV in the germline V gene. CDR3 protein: CASSLLTGTGNTIYF. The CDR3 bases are TGTGCCAGCAGCCTATTAACAGGGACTGGAAACACCATATATTTT.

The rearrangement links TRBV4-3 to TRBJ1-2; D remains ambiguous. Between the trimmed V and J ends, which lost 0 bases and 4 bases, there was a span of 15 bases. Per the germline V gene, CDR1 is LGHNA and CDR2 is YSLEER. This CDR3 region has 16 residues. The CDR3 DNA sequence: TGCGCCAGCAGCCAAGAGAAGACGAGACCGGGCTATGGCTACACCTTC. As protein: CASSQEKTRPGYGYTF.

The CDR3 bases are TGTGCCAGCAGCCCCGCAGGGGGTACGCAGTATTTT. It is translated as CASSPAGGTQYF. The J gene is TRBJ2-3, the V gene TRBV5-4; 7 bases map to TRBD1. J gave up 8 bases and V 4 bases, and 4 bases lay outside the gene matches. Germline CDR1 SGHNT, CDR2 YYREEE (reference sequence). This CDR3 contains 12 residues.

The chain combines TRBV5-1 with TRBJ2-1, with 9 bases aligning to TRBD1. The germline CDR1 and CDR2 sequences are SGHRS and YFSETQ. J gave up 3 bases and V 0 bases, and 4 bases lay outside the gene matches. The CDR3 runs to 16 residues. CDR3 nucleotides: TGCGCCAGCAGCTTGGCCACAGGGGGCCTCTACAATGAGCAGTTCTTC. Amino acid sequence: CASSLATGGLYNEQFF.